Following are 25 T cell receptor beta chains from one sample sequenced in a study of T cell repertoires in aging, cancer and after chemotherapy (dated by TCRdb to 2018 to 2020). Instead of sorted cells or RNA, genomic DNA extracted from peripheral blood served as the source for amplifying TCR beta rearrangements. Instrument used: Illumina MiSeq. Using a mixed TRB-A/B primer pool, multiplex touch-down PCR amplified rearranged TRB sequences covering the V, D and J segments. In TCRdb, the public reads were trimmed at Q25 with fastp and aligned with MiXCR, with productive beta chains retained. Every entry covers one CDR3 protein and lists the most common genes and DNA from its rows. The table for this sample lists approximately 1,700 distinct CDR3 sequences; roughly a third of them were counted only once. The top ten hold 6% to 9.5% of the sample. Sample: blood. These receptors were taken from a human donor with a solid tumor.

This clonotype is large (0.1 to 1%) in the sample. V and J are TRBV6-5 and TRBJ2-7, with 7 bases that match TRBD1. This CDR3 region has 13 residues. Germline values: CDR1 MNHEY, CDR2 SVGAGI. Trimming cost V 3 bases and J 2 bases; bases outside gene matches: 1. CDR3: CASSYDRAYEQYF. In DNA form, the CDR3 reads TGTGCCAGCAGTTATGACAGGGCCTACGAGCAGTACTTC.

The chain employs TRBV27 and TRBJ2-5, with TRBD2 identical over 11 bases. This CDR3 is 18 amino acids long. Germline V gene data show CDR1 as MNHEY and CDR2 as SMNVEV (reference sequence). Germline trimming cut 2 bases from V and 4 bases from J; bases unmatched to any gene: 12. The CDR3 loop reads CASSLKGLAAARGETQYF. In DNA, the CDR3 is TGTGCCAGCAGTTTAAAGGGACTAGCGGCCGCGCGGGGAGAGACCCAGTACTTC.

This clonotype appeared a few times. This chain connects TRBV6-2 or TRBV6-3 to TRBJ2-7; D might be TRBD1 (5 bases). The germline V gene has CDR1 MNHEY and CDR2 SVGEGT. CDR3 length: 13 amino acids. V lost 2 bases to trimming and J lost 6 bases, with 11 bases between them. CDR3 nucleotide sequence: TGTGCCAGCAGTTACACAGGACCCTTCGAGCAGTACTTC. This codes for CASSYTGPFEQYF.

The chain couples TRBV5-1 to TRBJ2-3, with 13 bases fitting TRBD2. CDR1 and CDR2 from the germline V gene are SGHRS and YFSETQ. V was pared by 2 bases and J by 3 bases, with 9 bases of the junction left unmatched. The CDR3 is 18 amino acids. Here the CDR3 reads CASSLGLAGDVTTDTQYF. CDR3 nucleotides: TGCGCCAGCAGCTTAGGACTAGCGGGAGATGTAACGACAGATACGCAGTATTTT.

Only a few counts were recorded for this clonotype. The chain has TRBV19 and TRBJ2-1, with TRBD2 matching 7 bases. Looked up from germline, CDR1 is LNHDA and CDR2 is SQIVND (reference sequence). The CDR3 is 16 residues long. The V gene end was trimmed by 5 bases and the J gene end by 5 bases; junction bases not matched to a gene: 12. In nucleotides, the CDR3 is TGTGCCAGTAGTCCCTCCGAGGCTAGCGGCAACAATGAGCAGTTCTTC. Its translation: CASSPSEASGNNEQFF.

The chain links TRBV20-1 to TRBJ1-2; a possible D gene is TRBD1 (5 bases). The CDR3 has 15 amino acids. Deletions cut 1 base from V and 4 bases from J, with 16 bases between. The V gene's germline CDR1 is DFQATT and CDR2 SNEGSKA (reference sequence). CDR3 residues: CSARGETGRGYGYTF. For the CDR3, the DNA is TGCAGTGCTAGAGGGGAGACGGGGCGCGGCTATGGCTACACCTTC.

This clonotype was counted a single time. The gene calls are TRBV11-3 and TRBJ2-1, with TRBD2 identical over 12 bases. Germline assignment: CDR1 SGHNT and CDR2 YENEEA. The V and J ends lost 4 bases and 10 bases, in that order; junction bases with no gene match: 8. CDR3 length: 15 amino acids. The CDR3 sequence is CASSSRTSGNREQFF. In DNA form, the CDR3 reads TGTGCCAGCAGCTCAAGGACTAGCGGGAATAGGGAGCAGTTCTTC.

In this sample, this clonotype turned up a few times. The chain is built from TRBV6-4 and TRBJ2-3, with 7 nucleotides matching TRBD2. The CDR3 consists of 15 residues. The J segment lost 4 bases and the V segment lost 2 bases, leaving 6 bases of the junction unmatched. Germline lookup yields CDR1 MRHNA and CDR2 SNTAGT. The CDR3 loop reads CASSDLGGGADTQYF. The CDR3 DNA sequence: TGTGCCAGCAGTGACCTCGGGGGAGGGGCAGATACGCAGTATTTT.

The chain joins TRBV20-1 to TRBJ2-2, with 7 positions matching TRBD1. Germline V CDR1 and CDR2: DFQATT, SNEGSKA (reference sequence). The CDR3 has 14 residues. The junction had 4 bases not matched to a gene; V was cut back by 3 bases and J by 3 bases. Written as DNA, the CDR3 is TGCAGTGCTAGCCGGGACAGAGACACCGGGGAGCTGTTTTTT. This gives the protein CSASRDRDTGELFF.

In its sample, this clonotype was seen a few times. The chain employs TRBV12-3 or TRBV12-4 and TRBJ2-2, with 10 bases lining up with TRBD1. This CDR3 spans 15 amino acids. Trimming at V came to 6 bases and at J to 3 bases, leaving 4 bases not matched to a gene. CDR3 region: CASRRQGADTGELFF. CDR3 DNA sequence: TGTGCCAGCAGGCGACAGGGGGCGGACACCGGGGAGCTGTTTTTT.

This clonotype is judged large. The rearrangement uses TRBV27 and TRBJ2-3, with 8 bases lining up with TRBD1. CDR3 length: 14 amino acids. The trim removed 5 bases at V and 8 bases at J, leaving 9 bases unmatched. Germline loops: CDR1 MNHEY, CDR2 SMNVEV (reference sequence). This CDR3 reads CASSQDRARATQYF. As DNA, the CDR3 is TGTGCCAGCAGTCAGGACAGGGCCCGCGCTACGCAGTATTTT.

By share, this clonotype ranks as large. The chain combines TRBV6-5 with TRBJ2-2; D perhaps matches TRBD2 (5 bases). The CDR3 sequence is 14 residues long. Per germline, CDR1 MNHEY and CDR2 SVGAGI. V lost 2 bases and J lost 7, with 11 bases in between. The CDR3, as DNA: TGTGCCAGCAGTTACGACCTAGCAGTCGGGGAGCTGTTTTTT. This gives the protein CASSYDLAVGELFF.

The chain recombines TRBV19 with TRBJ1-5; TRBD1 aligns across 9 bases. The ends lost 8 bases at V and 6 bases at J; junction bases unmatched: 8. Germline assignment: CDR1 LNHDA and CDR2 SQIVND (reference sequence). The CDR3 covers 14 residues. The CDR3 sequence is CASRDRDRAQPQHF. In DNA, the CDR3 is TGTGCCAGTCGGGACCGGGACAGGGCTCAGCCCCAGCATTTT.

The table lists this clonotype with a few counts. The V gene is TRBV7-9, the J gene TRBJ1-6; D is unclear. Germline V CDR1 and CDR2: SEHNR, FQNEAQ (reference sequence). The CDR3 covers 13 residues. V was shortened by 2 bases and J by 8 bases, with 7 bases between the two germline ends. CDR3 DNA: TGTGCCAGCAGCTTAATACAGTATTCACCCCTCCACTTT. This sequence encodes CASSLIQYSPLHF.

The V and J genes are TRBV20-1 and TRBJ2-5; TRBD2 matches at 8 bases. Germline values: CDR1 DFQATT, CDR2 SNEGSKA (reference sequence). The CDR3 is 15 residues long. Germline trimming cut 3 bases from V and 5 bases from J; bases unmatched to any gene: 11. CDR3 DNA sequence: TGCAGTGCTAGTCCCCCCGGGGGGGGCTGGGAGACCCAGTACTTC. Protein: CSASPPGGGWETQYF.

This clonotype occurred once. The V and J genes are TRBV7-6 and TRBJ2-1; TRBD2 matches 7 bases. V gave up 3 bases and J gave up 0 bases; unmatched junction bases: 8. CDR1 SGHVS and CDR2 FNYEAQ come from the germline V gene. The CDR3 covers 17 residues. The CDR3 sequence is CASSFHSGLSSYNEQFF. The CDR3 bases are TGTGCCAGCAGCTTCCATAGCGGGCTAAGCTCCTACAATGAGCAGTTCTTC.

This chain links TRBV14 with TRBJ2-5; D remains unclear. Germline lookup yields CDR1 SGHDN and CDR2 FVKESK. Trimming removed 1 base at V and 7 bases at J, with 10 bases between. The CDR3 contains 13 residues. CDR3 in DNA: TGTGCCAGCAGCCAAGGGGTGTTGGGGACCCAGTACTTC. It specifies CASSQGVLGTQYF.

The CDR3 protein is CATSSAGDSRPNEQFF. CDR3 DNA: TGTGCCACATCTTCAGCGGGGGACTCCCGCCCCAATGAGCAGTTCTTC. The gene calls are TRBV19 and TRBJ2-1, with 8 bases aligning to TRBD2. This CDR3 region has 16 residues. Unmatched junction bases numbered 17, after V lost 10 bases and J lost 6 bases. The germline V gene encodes CDR1 LNHDA and CDR2 SQIVND (reference sequence).

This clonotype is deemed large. CDR3 region: CSATGPNTGELFF. CDR3 nucleotide sequence: TGCAGCGCCACCGGACCGAACACCGGGGAGCTGTTTTTT. This chain connects TRBV29-1 to TRBJ2-2; D uncertain. The germline CDR1 and CDR2 sequences are SQVTM and ANQGSEA. With 7 bases removed from V and 0 bases from J, the gap between germline ends came to 9 bases. This CDR3 is 13 amino acids long.

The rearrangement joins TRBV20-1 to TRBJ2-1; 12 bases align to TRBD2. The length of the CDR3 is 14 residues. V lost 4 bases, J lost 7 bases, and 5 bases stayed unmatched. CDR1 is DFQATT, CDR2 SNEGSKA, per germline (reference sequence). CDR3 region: CSAMTSGSINEQFF. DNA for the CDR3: TGCAGTGCTATGACTAGCGGGAGTATAAATGAGCAGTTCTTC.

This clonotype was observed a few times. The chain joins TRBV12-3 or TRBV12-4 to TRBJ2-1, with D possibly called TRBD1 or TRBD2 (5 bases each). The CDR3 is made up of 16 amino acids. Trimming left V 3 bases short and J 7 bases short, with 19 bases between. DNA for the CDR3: TGTGCCAGCAGTTTGGCGCAGGGAGCTACTACAAATGAGCAGTTCTTC. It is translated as CASSLAQGATTNEQFF.

The CDR3 nucleotides are TGTGCCAGCAGCTTAGGGGCGGCAACGGCAGATACGCAGTATTTT. Translating it yields CASSLGAATADTQYF. The rearrangement links TRBV11-2 to TRBJ2-3; D unclear. V was clipped by 1 base and J by 4 bases, with 12 bases between them. The length of the CDR3 is 15 residues. CDR1 is SGHAT, CDR2 FQNNGV, per germline.

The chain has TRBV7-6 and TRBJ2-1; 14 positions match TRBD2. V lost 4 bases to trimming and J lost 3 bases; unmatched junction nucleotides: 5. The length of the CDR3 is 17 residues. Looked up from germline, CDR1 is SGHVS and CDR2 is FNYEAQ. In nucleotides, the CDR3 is TGTGCCAGCAGCTGGGGACTAGCGGGAGAAGGCTACAATGAGCAGTTCTTC. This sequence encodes CASSWGLAGEGYNEQFF.

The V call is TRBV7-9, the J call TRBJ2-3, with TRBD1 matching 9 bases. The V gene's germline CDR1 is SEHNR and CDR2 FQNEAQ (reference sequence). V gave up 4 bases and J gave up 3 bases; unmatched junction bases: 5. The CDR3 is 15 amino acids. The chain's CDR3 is CASSSGGQGTDTQYF. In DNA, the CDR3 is TGTGCCAGCAGCTCCGGAGGACAGGGGACAGATACGCAGTATTTT.

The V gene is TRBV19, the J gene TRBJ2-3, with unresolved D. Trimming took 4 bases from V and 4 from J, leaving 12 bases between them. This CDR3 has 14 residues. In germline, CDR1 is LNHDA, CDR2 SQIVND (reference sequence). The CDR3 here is CASSKASGSDTQYF. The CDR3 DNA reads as TGTGCCAGTAGTAAGGCCTCTGGGTCAGATACGCAGTATTTT.